This T cell receptor (beta chain) is drawn from a study of cytomegalovirus exposure and HLA in healthy donors. Study results and limitations: Researchers catalogued approximately 160 TCR beta chains as cytomegalovirus-associated.

This PCR relied on a set of 60 Vbeta primers and 13 Jbeta primers. Some clones are missing from TCRdb's copy, which holds only in-frame ones; the method was immunoSEQ multiplex PCR. The sample carries 65,000 to 70,000 clones, around 76% recorded once. As for this clone: As yet, its antigen is unknown.

The TCR originated in a man between 50 and 59 years old in good health and CMV-seronegative. The specimen sequenced was PBMCs.

The CDR3 is CASSLPRTGGNTIYF. CDR3 nucleotide sequence: TGTGCCAGCAGTCTACCCCGAACGGGTGGAAACACCATATATTTT. The chain combines TRBV6-1 with TRBJ1-3; no firm D call. Trimming pared 5 bases from V and 3 bases from J, leaving 14 bases between. This CDR3 is 15 amino acids long. Germline V gives CDR1 MNHNS, CDR2 SASEGT.